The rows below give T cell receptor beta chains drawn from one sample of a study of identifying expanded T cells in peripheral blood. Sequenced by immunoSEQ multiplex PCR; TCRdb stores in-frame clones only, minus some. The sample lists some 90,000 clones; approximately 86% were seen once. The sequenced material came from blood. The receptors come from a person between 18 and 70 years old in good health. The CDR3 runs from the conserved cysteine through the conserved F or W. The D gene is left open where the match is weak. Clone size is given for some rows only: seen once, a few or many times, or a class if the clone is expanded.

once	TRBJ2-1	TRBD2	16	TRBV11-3	TGTGCCAGCAGCTCCCGGACTAGCGGGGTTCAGAATGAGCAGTTCTTC	CASSSRTSGVQNEQFF
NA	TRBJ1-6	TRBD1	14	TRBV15	TGTGCCACCAGCGGACAGGGTGGGCATTCACCCCTCCACTTT	CATSGQGGHSPLHF
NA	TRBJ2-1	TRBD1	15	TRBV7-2	TGTGCCAGCAGCTTCTACACCGGGACAGGGGGTGAGCAGTTCTTC	CASSFYTGTGGEQFF
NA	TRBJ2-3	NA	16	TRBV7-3	TGTGCCAGCAGCCCTCTGGGGGGGACACTCCCTGATACGCAGTATTTT	CASSPLGGTLPDTQYF
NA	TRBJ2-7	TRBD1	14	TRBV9	TGTGCCAGCAGCGTGGGGACAGGGGGCCTCGAGCAGTACTTC	CASSVGTGGLEQYF
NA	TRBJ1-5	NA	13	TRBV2	TGTGCCGGCACGGGACTCCCCAATCAGCCCCAGCATTTT	CAGTGLPNQPQHF
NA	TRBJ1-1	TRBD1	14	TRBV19	TGTGCCAGTAATCGGGCAGGGGGCTGGACTGAAGCTTTCTTT	CASNRAGGWTEAFF
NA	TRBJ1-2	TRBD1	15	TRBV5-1	TGCGCCAGCAGTCTAGACGTACAGGGGGCGGATGGCTACACCTTC	CASSLDVQGADGYTF
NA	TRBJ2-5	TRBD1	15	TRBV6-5	TGTGCCAGCAAATCCGGACAGGGAGTGAAAGAGACCCAGTACTTC	CASKSGQGVKETQYF
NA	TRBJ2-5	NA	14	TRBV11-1	TGTGCCAGCAGCTTTGGGCTACTGCAAGAGACCCAGTACTTC	CASSFGLLQETQYF
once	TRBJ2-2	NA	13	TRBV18	TGTGCCAGCTCACCAGGACAAACCGGGGAGCTGTTTTTT	CASSPGQTGELFF
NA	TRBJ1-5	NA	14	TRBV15	TGTGCCACCGGAACGGGAGATAGCAATCAGCCCCAGCATTTT	CATGTGDSNQPQHF
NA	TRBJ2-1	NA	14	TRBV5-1	TGCGCCAGCAGGACCATGGACAGCTACAATGAGCAGTTCTTC	CASRTMDSYNEQFF
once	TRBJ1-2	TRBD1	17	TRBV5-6	TGTGCCAGCAGACAACCGGGACAGGGGGCGCGGAACTATGGCTACACCTTC	CASRQPGQGARNYGYTF
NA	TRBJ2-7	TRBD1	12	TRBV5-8	TGTGCCAGCGGACAGGGATGGTACGAGCAGTACTTC	CASGQGWYEQYF
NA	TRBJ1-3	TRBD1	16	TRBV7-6	TGTGCCAGCAGCCCAGGACAGGGGAGGTTTGGAAACACCATATATTTT	CASSPGQGRFGNTIYF
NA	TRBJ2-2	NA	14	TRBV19	TGTGCCAGTAGGGCCGGGAGTTCGGGCGGGGAGCTGTTTTTT	CASRAGSSGGELFF
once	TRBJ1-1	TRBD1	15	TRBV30	TGTGCCTGGAGTGTTATTGGGGACAGCAACACTGAAGCTTTCTTT	CAWSVIGDSNTEAFF
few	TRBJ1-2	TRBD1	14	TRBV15	TGTGCCACCAGCAGAGATCTTACAGGGGACGGCTACACCTTC	CATSRDLTGDGYTF
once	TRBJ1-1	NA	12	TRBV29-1	TGCAGCGTGAATATAAGGGGCACTGAAGCTTTCTTT	CSVNIRGTEAFF
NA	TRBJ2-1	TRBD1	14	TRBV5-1	TGCGCCAGCAGCTTGTACTCGGAAGGACAGGGAATGTTCTTC	CASSLYSEGQGMFF
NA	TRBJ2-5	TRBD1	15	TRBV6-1	TGTGCCAGCAATAATCGAGACAGGGACCAAGAGACCCAGTACTTC	CASNNRDRDQETQYF
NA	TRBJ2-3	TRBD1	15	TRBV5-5	TGTGCCAGCAGCCACTGGGGGCAGGGGGCAACTACGCAGTATTTT	CASSHWGQGATTQYF
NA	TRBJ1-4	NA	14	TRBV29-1	TGCAGCGTCTCGGACGGTGCAACTAATGAAAAACTGTTTTTT	CSVSDGATNEKLFF
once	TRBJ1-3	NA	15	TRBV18	TGTGCCAGCTCACCATTCCCAACCTCTGGAAACACCATATATTTT	CASSPFPTSGNTIYF
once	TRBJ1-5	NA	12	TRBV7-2	TGTGCCAGCAGCTTGAATCTCGGGCCCCAGCATTTT	CASSLNLGPQHF
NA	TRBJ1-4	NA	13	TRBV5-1	TGCGCCAGCAGTGGGGGAGGCGATGAAAAACTGTTTTTT	CASSGGGDEKLFF